This section outlines one TCR beta chain sequence together with its context. What it recognizes is unknown. This sample stems from a study of T cell responses to AZD1222 COVID-19 vaccine. Study results and caveats: Within unmutated variant regions lay the reported targets of nearly half of spike-specific TCRs. Spike was spanned by vaccine-associated CD4 TCRs, with dominance at 160-218 and 743-854.

The CDR3 has 15 residues. The V gene end was trimmed by 6 bases and the J gene end by 2 bases; junction bases not matched to a gene: 5. CDR1 is ENHRY and CDR2 is SYGVKD in the germline V gene. Repertoires were generated with immunoSEQ multiplex PCR, while TCRdb's copy carries only in-frame clones and drops some. The sample includes about 200,000 clones, roughly nine tenths of them seen just once. The V and J genes are TRBV10-3 and TRBJ2-7, with 12 bases aligning to TRBD2. The specimen comprised peripheral blood, sampled 28 days after the second AZD1222 dose. The source of this sequence is an adult who received the AZD1222 COVID-19 vaccine. CDR3 DNA sequence: TGTGCCATCAGGGAAACTAGCGGGAGGACCTACGAGCAGTACTTC. Amino acids: CAIRETSGRTYEQYF.